Listed below are T cell receptor beta chains from one sample, sequenced in a study of blood T cells in healthy people across ages. From the 5' RACE reads, TCRdb called clonotypes with MiXCR, one entry per CDR3 protein. This sample yields 700,000 to 900,000 distinct CDR3 sequences, of which approximately 53% are seen a single time; approximately 40% belongs to the top ten. Source material: blood. These receptors were obtained from an older man in good health. CDR3s include the opening cysteine and the closing phenylalanine or tryptophan. A D gene is named only where the DNA matches it firmly. Not all rows give a size; the values are once, few, many and, for expanded clones, a class.

CDR3nt | CDR3aa | j_gene | d_gene | abundance | v_gene
TGTGCCAGTAGTCCCCCCGACTACGTGGTCTATGAGCAGTTCTTC | CASSPPDYVVYEQFF | TRBJ2-1 | . | . | TRBV19
TGCGCCAGCAGCGGTAGCGGGGGGAGCTCCTACAATGAGCAGTTCTTC | CASSGSGGSSYNEQFF | TRBJ2-1 | TRBD2 | few | TRBV5-1
TGTGCCAGCACTATCTCAGGGATCTCTGGGGCCAACGTCCTGACTTTC | CASTISGISGANVLTF | TRBJ2-6 | . | . | TRBV12-3/TRBV12-4
TGTGCCAGCAGCACCGGGACAGGGCTCAATCAGCCCCAGCATTTT | CASSTGTGLNQPQHF | TRBJ1-5 | TRBD1 | . | TRBV9
TGTGCCAGCACCGTAGTGGGGGACCGCTCCTACGAGCAGTACTTC | CASTVVGDRSYEQYF | TRBJ2-7 | . | . | TRBV7-9
TGTGCCAGCAGCGGCGGTGGGTCCCAGTGGTACGAGCAGTACTTC | CASSGGGSQWYEQYF | TRBJ2-7 | . | . | TRBV7-2
TGTGCCAGCAGTTACTCGAGTCTAGCGGGAGACTACGAGCAGTACTTC | CASSYSSLAGDYEQYF | TRBJ2-7 | TRBD2 | . | TRBV6-2/TRBV6-3
TGTGCCAGCAGCCCGACTAGTTGGGAGACCCAGTACTTC | CASSPTSWETQYF | TRBJ2-5 | . | . | TRBV7-9
TGTGCCAGCAGCTTGACAGGGCCAACTGAAGCTTTCTTT | CASSLTGPTEAFF | TRBJ1-1 | TRBD1 | . | TRBV7-2
TGTGCCAGCAGTCGTCACCGACTAGCGGGCGCCGGCGAGCAGTACTTC | CASSRHRLAGAGEQYF | TRBJ2-7 | TRBD2 | . | TRBV6-5
TGCAGCGTTCGGCGGGACAGGGACTACGAGCAGTACTTC | CSVRRDRDYEQYF | TRBJ2-7 | TRBD1 | . | TRBV29-1
TGTGCCAGCAGTTACGGGACCGGCGGGGAGCAGTACTTC | CASSYGTGGEQYF | TRBJ2-7 | . | . | TRBV6-2/TRBV6-3
TGTGCCAGCAGTCCGATTAGCGGTGCCTACAATGAGCAGTTCTTC | CASSPISGAYNEQFF | TRBJ2-1 | . | . | TRBV28
TGTGCCAGCAGGGGTCTGGCGGGAGCCGGCAATGAGCAGTTCTTC | CASRGLAGAGNEQFF | TRBJ2-1 | TRBD2 | . | TRBV12-3/TRBV12-4
TGTGCCAGCAGTTCCCCCGGGACAGGGGATCTAGATACGCAGTATTTT | CASSSPGTGDLDTQYF | TRBJ2-3 | TRBD1 | . | TRBV27
TGTGCCAGCAGTGAACGAGTGGAGTACTATGGCTACACCTTC | CASSERVEYYGYTF | TRBJ1-2 | . | . | TRBV6-1
TGCAGCGTTGAAGTCCCCACAGGGGGCACTGGAAACACCATATATTTT | CSVEVPTGGTGNTIYF | TRBJ1-3 | TRBD1 | . | TRBV29-1
TGCAGTGCTAGGTCGTCTAGCGGGAGCTACGAGCAGTACTTC | CSARSSSGSYEQYF | TRBJ2-7 | TRBD2 | . | TRBV20-1
TGTGCCAGCAGCCCCCTTGGACCCTTAGGCAATGAGCAGTTCTTC | CASSPLGPLGNEQFF | TRBJ2-1 | . | . | TRBV2
TGTGCCAGCAGCCATCTGAGGGGACAGAGTAACTATGGCTACACCTTC | CASSHLRGQSNYGYTF | TRBJ1-2 | TRBD1 | few | TRBV6-6
TGCAGTGCTACCGGCAGCCGGGAGGGTCCAATAAACATTCAGTACTTC | CSATGSREGPINIQYF | TRBJ2-4 | TRBD2 | few | TRBV20-1
TGTGCCAGCAGTTCCCCAGGGGCGACAGGGGCCGAGCAGTACTTC | CASSSPGATGAEQYF | TRBJ2-7 | TRBD1 | . | TRBV28
TGTGCCAGCAGCCCTCGACTAGCGGGAGGAAGGGACATTCAGTACTTC | CASSPRLAGGRDIQYF | TRBJ2-4 | TRBD2 | few | TRBV5-4
TGCAGCGTTTTTACGGGAGGGGACAGATACGCGTATTTT | CSVFTGGDRYAYF | TRBJ2-3 | . | . | TRBV29-1
TGCGCCAGCAGCCGCGGACTGAGCAGCGATACGCAGTATTTT | CASSRGLSSDTQYF | TRBJ2-3 | . | few | TRBV5-1
TGTGCCAGCAATATAGGACCCGAAGCTTTCTTT | CASNIGPEAFF | TRBJ1-1 | . | . | TRBV7-9
TGTGCCAGCAGCGATACTAGCGGGAGACGCGAGCAGTACTTC | CASSDTSGRREQYF | TRBJ2-7 | TRBD2 | . | TRBV3-1
TGTGCCTGCAGTTTTGGGGGATACGAGCAGTACTTC | CACSFGGYEQYF | TRBJ2-7 | . | . | TRBV27